The present T cell receptor (beta chain) was sequenced within a study of shared clonotypes between healthy human individuals. A word on this clone: The antigen remains undetermined.

Repertoires were generated with immunoSEQ multiplex PCR, while TCRdb's copy carries only in-frame clones and drops some. The table lists about 1.1 million clones, approximately 80% of them singletons. Per germline, CDR1 MNHNS and CDR2 SASEGT. With 3 bases removed from V and 1 base from J, the gap between germline ends came to 13 bases. The CDR3 covers 16 residues. Whole-study findings and limits: Among donors, the sharing of clonotypes was expected to be influenced by sequencing depth.

The sample comprised memory CD4+ T cells from PBMCs. Subset: CD45RA-negative fraction. This sequence was found in a man younger than 35 in good health. Some clones in this sample may be carry-over from other donors' samples. The chain uses TRBV6-1 and TRBJ1-5; D is unclear. The CDR3 sequence is CASSEGRVPSNQPQHF. The CDR3 nucleotides read TGTGCCAGCAGTGAGGGGAGAGTTCCGAGCAATCAGCCCCAGCATTTT.